The 30 T cell receptor beta chains below come from one sample, sequenced in a study of cytomegalovirus exposure and HLA in healthy donors. PCR used 60 Vbeta primers and 13 Jbeta primers. The method was immunoSEQ multiplex PCR; TCRdb's version includes in-frame clones alone and lacks a portion of them. The table includes 150,000 to 200,000 clones, roughly four fifths detected once. Sequenced material: PBMCs. These receptor sequences come from a woman in her forties or fifties in good health and CMV-seronegative.

V is TRBV10-3 and J is TRBJ2-5; the D gene is possibly TRBD1 (8 bases). Trimming shortened V by 3 bases and J by 4 bases, and 21 bases separated the two germline ends. The CDR3 contains 17 residues. Germline CDR1 and CDR2: ENHRY and SYGVKD. Written as DNA, the CDR3 is TGTGCCATCAGTGACAGCTTACGGCACAGGGGGGGAGAGACCCAGTACTTC. Protein sequence: CAISDSLRHRGGETQYF.

The chain employs TRBV18 and TRBJ2-7, with D unclear. This CDR3 is 13 amino acids long. The V gene's germline CDR1 is KGHSH and CDR2 LQKENI. Trimming cost V 2 bases and J 1 base, with 6 bases left between them. DNA for the CDR3: TGTGCCAGCTCACCAGCGTCGTCCTACGAGCAGTACTTC. Translating it yields CASSPASSYEQYF.

V and J are TRBV5-4 and TRBJ2-3; TRBD2 is a possible D gene (5 bases). Germline CDR1 and CDR2: SGHNT and YYREEE (reference sequence). The length of the CDR3 is 16 residues. The germline V and J ends were trimmed by 0 bases and 0 bases, with 11 bases remaining between them. The CDR3 bases are TGTGCCAGCAGCTTGGAAGGAGGAGCTAGCACAGATACGCAGTATTTT. It yields the protein CASSLEGGASTDTQYF.

This clone was observed a single time. The chain joins TRBV19 to TRBJ2-7; no clear D. The CDR3 loop spans 13 amino acids. CDR1 LNHDA and CDR2 SQIVND come from the germline V gene (reference sequence). Trimming took 0 bases from V and 3 from J, leaving 6 bases between them. CDR3: CASSIETGYEQYF. CDR3 bases: TGTGCCAGTAGTATAGAGACGGGCTACGAGCAGTACTTC.

The chain couples TRBV27 to TRBJ2-7, with a weak D call TRBD1 (6 bases). Trimming took 6 bases from V and 3 from J, leaving 15 bases between them. Per the germline V gene, CDR1 is MNHEY and CDR2 is SMNVEV (reference sequence). The CDR3 covers 14 residues. CDR3 nucleotides: TGTGCCAGCAGAAAACAGGGTTACCTCTACGAGCAGTACTTC. Amino acids: CASRKQGYLYEQYF.

The V gene is TRBV6-1, the J gene TRBJ2-7; 12 bases map to TRBD1. CDR1 is MNHNS, CDR2 SASEGT, per germline. V lost 6 bases and J lost 4; bases outside the gene matches: 4. The CDR3 has 14 amino acids. The CDR3 bases are TGTGCCAGCAGAGGGACAGGGGGCAGATACGAGCAGTACTTC. It specifies CASRGTGGRYEQYF.

The chain links TRBV7-9 to TRBJ1-4, with D hard to call. The CDR3 has 11 amino acids. CDR1 and CDR2 from the germline V gene are SEHNR and FQNEAQ (reference sequence). V lost 7 bases and J lost 7, with 7 bases in between. The CDR3 DNA reads as TGTGCCAGCACCCCGGTTGAAAAACTGTTTTTT. Translating gives CASTPVEKLFF.

This chain links TRBV20-1 with TRBJ2-7, with D hard to call. CDR3 length equals 11 residues. In germline, CDR1 is DFQATT, CDR2 SNEGSKA (reference sequence). V lost 6 bases and J 5 bases, leaving 11 bases between the germline ends. CDR3 nucleotides: TGCAGTGCCCGTTCGGTGGACGAGCAGTACTTC. Its translation is CSARSVDEQYF.

This chain's CDR3 is CASSPERQGVAEAFF. DNA of the CDR3: TGTGCCAGCTCACCTGAAAGACAGGGAGTCGCTGAAGCTTTCTTT. The V and J genes are TRBV18 and TRBJ1-1; TRBD1 aligns across 7 bases. This CDR3 spans 15 amino acids. J gave up 6 bases and V 3 bases, and 10 bases lay outside the gene matches. Germline V gene sequence: CDR1 KGHSH, CDR2 LQKENI.

With respect to this clone: One junction end disagrees with the germline gene, perhaps due to a read error. This rearrangement joins TRBV28 to TRBJ2-7; D might be TRBD1 (5 bases). The CDR3 spans 15 residues. The V gene's germline CDR1 is MDHEN and CDR2 SYDVKM. In DNA, the CDR3 is TGTGCCAGCAGCCCCAGGGTTACTTTCTCCTACGAGCAGTGCTTC. Protein product: CASSPRVTFSYEQCF.

The V and J genes are TRBV7-8 and TRBJ1-6, with a possible D match to TRBD1 (5 bases). V was cut by 3 bases and J by 2 bases, with 8 bases left in between. Germline V gene sequence: CDR1 SGHVS, CDR2 FQNEAQ. The CDR3 contains 15 residues. In DNA, the CDR3 is TGTGCCAGCAGCTTGACAGCAGCCTATAATTCACCCCTCCACTTT. This encodes CASSLTAAYNSPLHF.

The rearrangement joins TRBV2 to TRBJ2-7; maybe TRBD1 (6 bases). Germline assignment: CDR1 SNHLY and CDR2 FYNNEI. Trimming stripped 5 bases from V and 3 bases from J, with 14 bases between. CDR3 size: 14 residues. The CDR3 nucleotides read TGTGCCAGCAGTCCCGGCAGGGGTGGCTACGAGCAGTACTTC. It translates to CASSPGRGGYEQYF. The whole variable domain, filled in from reference TRBV2 and TRBJ2-7, reads EPEVTQTPSHQVTQMGQEVILRCVPISNHLYFYWYRQILGQKVEFLVSFYNNEISEKSEIFDDQFSVERPDGSNFTLKIRSTKLEDSAMYFCASSPGRGGYEQYFGPGTRLTVT.

The chain couples TRBV28 to TRBJ2-1, with 10 bases aligning to TRBD1. The CDR3 spans 16 residues. The V gene end was trimmed by 6 bases and the J gene end by 2 bases; junction bases not matched to a gene: 7. Germline values: CDR1 MDHEN, CDR2 SYDVKM. Here the CDR3 reads CASSPTGTGAYNEQFF. CDR3 in DNA: TGTGCCAGCAGCCCCACCGGGACAGGGGCCTACAATGAGCAGTTCTTC.

The genes are TRBV9 and TRBJ2-5, with 8 bases lining up with TRBD2. There are 16 residues in the CDR3. The V gene's germline CDR1 is SGDLS and CDR2 YYNGEE. V shed 0 bases, J shed 5 bases, and the junction held 9 bases outside the gene matches. The CDR3 sequence: CASSVEGDGRGETQYF. As DNA, the CDR3 is TGTGCCAGCAGCGTAGAGGGGGACGGGAGGGGTGAGACCCAGTACTTC.

V usage is TRBV7-9 and J usage is TRBJ1-1, with 7 positions matching TRBD1. Germline V gene sequence: CDR1 SEHNR, CDR2 FQNEAQ (reference sequence). This CDR3 region has 15 residues. V shed 4 bases and J 4 bases; nucleotides not matched to a gene: 9. CDR3 region: CASSSQGMVGTEAFF. DNA of the CDR3: TGTGCCAGCAGCTCACAGGGGATGGTGGGCACTGAAGCTTTCTTT.

The chain carries TRBV25-1 and TRBJ2-5, with a tentative D call TRBD1 (6 bases). CDR1 and CDR2 from the germline V gene are MGHDK and SYGVNS. This CDR3 region has 14 residues. The V end was cut by 8 bases, the J end by 0 bases, with 13 bases between. CDR3 in DNA: TGTGCCAGCGAGACAGGAGACGACCAAGAGACCCAGTACTTC. Translated, it gives CASETGDDQETQYF.

Worth noting for this clone: The sample holds other DNA sequences that translate to the same CDR3. The chain combines TRBV5-1 with TRBJ1-4; D is uncertain. The CDR3 is made up of 14 amino acids. Trimming shortened V by 0 bases and J by 4 bases, and 7 bases separated the two germline ends. The V gene's germline CDR1 is SGHRS and CDR2 YFSETQ. CDR3 coding DNA: TGCGCCAGCAGCTTGGCCCCGGGTAATGAAAAACTGTTTTTT. As protein: CASSLAPGNEKLFF.

The chain couples TRBV5-6 to TRBJ2-1, with D unclear. Trimming took 2 bases from V and 4 from J, leaving 10 bases between them. The CDR3 totals 14 residues. Germline V gene sequence: CDR1 SGHDT, CDR2 YYEEEE. Here the CDR3 DNA reads TGTGCCAGCAGCTTATGGTTGCAGTACAATGAGCAGTTCTTC. Protein product: CASSLWLQYNEQFF.

This clone appeared a single time. This chain connects TRBV7-2 to TRBJ1-6; a weak D match, TRBD1 (5 bases). V was cut by 1 base and J by 9 bases, with 13 bases left in between. CDR1 and CDR2 (germline): SGHTA, FQGNSA. This CDR3 spans 15 amino acids. This CDR3 reads CASSLVGGFRSPLHF. The CDR3 region has the DNA TGTGCCAGCAGCTTAGTTGGGGGGTTTCGTTCACCCCTCCACTTT.

CDR3 DNA sequence: TGTGCCAGCTCACCGCTTTACAGGGACACCATATATTTT. It yields the protein CASSPLYRDTIYF. The rearrangement uses TRBV18 and TRBJ1-3; TRBD1 might be the D (6 bases). The CDR3 sequence is 13 residues long. The V gene lost 3 bases and the J gene lost 8 bases, with 11 bases spanning the gap. Germline values: CDR1 KGHSH, CDR2 LQKENI.

This chain uses TRBV19 with TRBJ1-2; no clear D. Trimming took off 7 bases at V and 0 bases at J, with 15 bases between the two ends. This CDR3 has 15 amino acids. The germline V gene has CDR1 LNHDA and CDR2 SQIVND (reference sequence). The CDR3 reads CASTTSFGANYGYTF. CDR3 in DNA: TGTGCCAGTACCACATCCTTCGGGGCTAACTATGGCTACACCTTC. Drawing the rest from reference TRBV19 and TRBJ1-2, the complete variable domain is DGGITQSPKYLFRKEGQNVTLSCEQNLNHDAMYWYRQDPGQGLRLIYYSQIVNDFQKGDIAEGYSVSREKKESFPLTVTSAQKNPTAFYLCASTTSFGANYGYTFGSGTRLTVV.

The rearrangement joins TRBV9 to TRBJ2-1; possible D gene TRBD2, 6 bases. The CDR3 contains 14 residues. Trimming took off 0 bases at V and 7 bases at J, with 11 bases between the two ends. Germline V lookup: CDR1 SGDLS, CDR2 YYNGEE. The CDR3 is CASSVAGELNEQFF. CDR3 nucleotide sequence: TGTGCCAGCAGCGTAGCGGGAGAGCTAAATGAGCAGTTCTTC.

The chain carries TRBV6-5 and TRBJ2-5; the D is unclear. The end of the DNA aligns better with TRBJ2-7, so the J call may be wrong. Germline loops: CDR1 MNHEY, CDR2 SVGAGI. This CDR3 comprises 13 residues. The CDR3 is CASSYSRNHEQYF. The CDR3 region has the DNA TGTGCCAGCAGTTACTCCCGAAACCACGAGCAGTACTTC.

This rearrangement joins TRBV7-6 to TRBJ2-5; TRBD2 might be the D (6 bases). Near its end, the DNA agrees better with TRBJ2-7, so the J call may be wrong. The CDR3 runs to 14 residues. Germline V CDR1 and CDR2: SGHVS, FNYEAQ. The CDR3 nucleotides read TGTGCCAGCAGCCCCGGGGGAGTTAACGACGAGCAGTACTTC. This codes for CASSPGGVNDEQYF.

This clone was seen a handful of times. CDR3 sequence (DNA): TGTGCCACCAGCAGAGATCCTACAGGGGGCGGCAGTAACTATGGCTACACCTTC. Residues: CATSRDPTGGGSNYGYTF. The rearrangement uses TRBV15 and TRBJ1-2; the match to TRBD1 covers 9 bases. Germline CDR1 LNHNV, CDR2 YYDKDF (reference sequence). V gave up 0 bases and J gave up 1 base; unmatched junction bases: 9. The CDR3 has 18 amino acids.

The chain carries TRBV27 and TRBJ2-7; 11 bases agree with TRBD2. V was pared by 5 bases and J by 4 bases, with 10 bases of the junction left unmatched. Germline CDR1 is MNHEY and CDR2 is SMNVEV (reference sequence). CDR3 size: 16 residues. The CDR3 DNA reads as TGTGCCAGCAGTCCCAACCTAGCGGGAGGTACTTACGAGCAGTACTTC. Protein product: CASSPNLAGGTYEQYF.

This clone was seen a single time. The V call is TRBV9, the J call TRBJ2-1; 9 positions match TRBD1. The V gene's germline CDR1 is SGDLS and CDR2 YYNGEE. Losses at the gene ends were 3 bases for V and 2 bases for J; bases not matched to a gene: 9. The CDR3 has 17 amino acids. The CDR3: CASSAPRDRVAYNEQFF. The CDR3 DNA follows: TGTGCCAGCAGCGCACCCCGGGACAGGGTGGCCTACAATGAGCAGTTCTTC.

DNA of the CDR3: TGCAGTGCTAGTCGGTTGGAGACCCAGTACTTC. Amino acids: CSASRLETQYF. The rearrangement links TRBV20-1 to TRBJ2-5; D is ambiguous. V gave up 3 bases and J gave up 5 bases, with 7 bases separating them. This CDR3 comprises 11 residues. CDR1 and CDR2 from the germline V gene are DFQATT and SNEGSKA (reference sequence).

This clone was detected a few times. The V and J genes are TRBV5-4 and TRBJ2-5, with 9 bases aligning to TRBD2. The CDR3 spans 14 residues. Per the germline V gene, CDR1 is SGHNT and CDR2 is YYREEE (reference sequence). The junction had 6 bases not matched to a gene; V was cut back by 4 bases and J by 5 bases. CDR3 amino acids: CASSGGGVRETQYF. DNA for the CDR3: TGTGCCAGCAGCGGCGGGGGGGTCCGGGAGACCCAGTACTTC.

CDR3 region: CASSLGGQFMNTEAFF. In DNA, the CDR3 is TGCGCCAGCAGCTTGGGCGGACAGTTCATGAACACTGAAGCTTTCTTT. This chain uses TRBV5-1 with TRBJ1-1; D might be TRBD1 (6 bases). The V gene's germline CDR1 is SGHRS and CDR2 YFSETQ. This CDR3 has 16 residues. Trimming removed 0 bases at V and 0 bases at J, with 12 bases between.